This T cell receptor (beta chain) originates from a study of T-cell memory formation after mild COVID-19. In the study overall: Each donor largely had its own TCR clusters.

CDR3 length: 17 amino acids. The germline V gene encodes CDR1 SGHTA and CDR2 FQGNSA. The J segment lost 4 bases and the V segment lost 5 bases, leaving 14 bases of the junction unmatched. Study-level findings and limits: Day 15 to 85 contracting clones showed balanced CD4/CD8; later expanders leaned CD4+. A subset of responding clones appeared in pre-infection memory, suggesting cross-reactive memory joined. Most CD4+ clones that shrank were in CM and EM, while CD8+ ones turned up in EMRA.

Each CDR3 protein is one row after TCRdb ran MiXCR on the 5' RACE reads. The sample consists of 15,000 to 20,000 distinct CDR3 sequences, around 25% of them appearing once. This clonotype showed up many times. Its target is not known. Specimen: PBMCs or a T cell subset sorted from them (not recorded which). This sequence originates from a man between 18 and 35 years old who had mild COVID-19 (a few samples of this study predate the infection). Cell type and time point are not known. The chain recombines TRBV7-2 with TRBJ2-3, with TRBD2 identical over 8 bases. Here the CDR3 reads CASSRLWGGGYSDTQYF. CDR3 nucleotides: TGTGCCAGCAGCCGACTATGGGGCGGGGGGTATTCAGATACGCAGTATTTT. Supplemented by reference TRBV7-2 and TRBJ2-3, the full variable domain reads GAGVSQSPSNKVTEKGKDVELRCDPISGHTALYWYRQSLGQGLEFLIYFQGNSAPDKSGLPSDRFSAERTGGSVSTLTIQRTQQEDSAVYLCASSRLWGGGYSDTQYFGPGTRLTVL.